The rows below give T cell receptor beta chains drawn from one sample of a study of blood T cell repertoires in COVID-19. Assay used: immunoSEQ multiplex PCR; TCRdb lists only in-frame clones, some missing. This sample has 350,000 to 400,000 clones; approximately 88% occur once, and the top ten carry approximately 1%. Source material: PBMCs or T cells enriched from blood (not recorded which). These TCRs come from a woman younger than 45 with acute COVID-19. Each CDR3 is given with its conserved first and last residue. A D gene is named only where the DNA matches it firmly. A clone size is listed for some rows: how often the clone was seen (once, few, many), or a class if it is expanded.

>.|.|TRBV5-4|TRBJ1-2
CASSEGPRDSPGYGYTF
>TRBD1|.|TRBV18|TRBJ1-1
CASSLDQMGQGNTEAFF
>TRBD2|once|TRBV19|TRBJ2-1
CASSNSGGNNEQFF
>.|.|TRBV7-8|TRBJ2-2
CASSWTANTGELFF
>.|.|TRBV6-5|TRBJ2-2
CASRLSAGELFF
>.|.|TRBV5-1|TRBJ1-2
CASSQDTVTDYTF
>TRBD2|.|TRBV13|TRBJ2-2
CASNKRGGRTGELFF
>TRBD2|.|TRBV7-9|TRBJ2-5
CASRQTSGGETQYF
>.|once|TRBV28|TRBJ2-5
CASSSRGWTQYF
>.|.|TRBV14|TRBJ2-2
CASSQGRDSPHTGELFF
>.|.|TRBV19|TRBJ2-3
CASSMATVSTDTQYF
>TRBD1|.|TRBV24-1|TRBJ1-5
CATSAPGQEIVGNQPQHF
>.|.|TRBV12-5|TRBJ1-6
CASGLALGGARNSPLHF
>.|.|TRBV9|TRBJ1-5
CASSVDTGHQPQHF
>TRBD1|.|TRBV14|TRBJ2-4
CASSKQTMDRGAIQYF
>TRBD1|.|TRBV19|TRBJ2-6
CASSAGQGAGGANVLTF
>TRBD2|.|TRBV9|TRBJ2-3
CASSGVHYRRRGGDTQYF
>TRBD1|.|TRBV2|TRBJ2-2
CASSGQGRNTGELFF
>.|.|TRBV2|TRBJ2-7
CASSERGMQYF
>TRBD2|.|TRBV27|TRBJ2-4
CASSLTSRGLENIQYF
>.|.|TRBV7-9|TRBJ1-3
CASSPRPGPGNTIYF
>.|once|TRBV25-1|TRBJ1-4
CASSEVEADEKLFF
>.|.|TRBV27|TRBJ1-6
CASSFSVSYNSPLHF
>.|few|TRBV7-9|TRBJ1-4
CASSLGLGNEKLFF
>.|.|TRBV3-1/TRBV3-2|TRBJ1-1
CASSRRGGDEAFF
>.|.|TRBV7-2|TRBJ1-4
CASSLVHTNEKLFF
>TRBD1|once|TRBV6-6|TRBJ1-6
CASSYETGNSSPLHF
>TRBD1|once|TRBV2|TRBJ2-4
CASSDPGGVKNIQYF
>.|.|TRBV11-1|TRBJ2-3
CASSLGRGDTQYF
>.|.|TRBV18|TRBJ1-2
CATQQGSAYGYTF
>TRBD2|.|TRBV7-3|TRBJ2-7
CASSLRDYGEQYF
>TRBD1|.|TRBV19|TRBJ2-7
CASRKGQGSYEQYF
>.|.|TRBV25-1|TRBJ1-3
CASSNNRKGSGNTIYF
>.|.|TRBV6-4|TRBJ1-6
CASSDSRDNSPLHF
>.|.|TRBV19|TRBJ2-7
CASSIFLASSYEQYF
>TRBD2|.|TRBV13|TRBJ2-1
CASSLGASGGSYNEQFF
>TRBD1|.|TRBV9|TRBJ2-1
CASSVARDSGHNEQFF
>.|.|TRBV10-3|TRBJ1-2
CAISEPEQGNYGYTF
>TRBD1|.|TRBV6-5|TRBJ1-4
CASGIRGAANEKLFF
>TRBD1|.|TRBV5-1|TRBJ2-2
CASSSGTGGYSTGELFF
>.|.|TRBV11-3|TRBJ1-1
CASSLEAGTEAFF
>.|.|TRBV2|TRBJ1-5
CASANETGRATRHF